This TCR beta chain was profiled in a study of shared clonotypes between healthy human individuals. CD45RA+ naive and CD45RA-negative memory subsets were separated from CD4+ cells. Trimming left V 5 bases short and J 5 bases short, with 9 bases between. Germline CDR1 is MDHEN and CDR2 is SYDVKM. This CDR3 is built from 12 residues. Study results and caveats: It was only blood that was sampled, and tissue repertoires likely differ.

This clone was observed many times. What it binds is unknown. Repertoires were generated with immunoSEQ multiplex PCR, while TCRdb's copy carries only in-frame clones and drops some. The table records about 700,000 clones, about 74% of them present only once. This chain links TRBV28 with TRBJ1-2; TRBD1 is a possible D gene (6 bases). The TCR was taken from a woman aged 30 to 39 in good health. Specimen: memory CD4+ T cells sorted from blood. Subset of the sample: CD45RA-negative fraction. The CDR3 protein is CASSTGQYGYTF. The CDR3 DNA sequence: TGTGCCAGCAGTACCGGACAGTATGGCTACACCTTC.